Only one count was recorded for the clone carrying this T cell receptor beta chain. This entry is derived from a study of T cells in Graves' hyperthyroidism and ophthalmopathy. The CDR3 length is 13 residues. Trimming took off 7 bases at V and 2 bases at J, with 14 bases between the two ends. Germline V gene lookup returns CDR1 DFQATT and CDR2 SNEGSKA (reference sequence). Amplification yielded TCR beta CDR3 regions, with RNA transcripts as the source. TCR CDR3 underwent first-round RT-PCR with the HTBI primer set. TCRdb re-derived calls from the multiplex PCR reads in MiXCR, one entry per CDR3 protein. The sample has fewer than 550,000 distinct CDR3 sequences, approximately 25% seen once.

The sample comprised blood. The receptor was isolated from a woman under 40 with Graves' ophthalmopathy. This chain links TRBV20-1 with TRBJ2-5; D is possibly TRBD2 (5 bases). The CDR3 bases are TGCAGTGTTATCGAGGGCATGCAAGAGACCCAGTACTTC. Protein product: CSVIEGMQETQYF.